This T cell receptor (beta chain) came from a study of technical replicates of blood from four donors. Some clones are missing from TCRdb's copy, which holds only in-frame ones; the method was immunoSEQ multiplex PCR. The repertoire consists of about 84,000 clones, with 93% occurring once and the leading ten covering 0.24%. Germline-derived CDR1 and CDR2 are MNHNY and SVGAGI (reference sequence). The CDR3 is made up of 14 amino acids. V lost 2 bases and J lost 0, with 7 bases in between. Sequencing was performed on T cells isolated from PBMCs. The V and J genes are TRBV6-6 and TRBJ2-5; D gene uncertain. The receptor was derived from a human donor in good health. CDR3 coding DNA: TGTGCCAGCAGTTACCTCAGGAACCAAGAGACCCAGTACTTC. Its protein is CASSYLRNQETQYF.